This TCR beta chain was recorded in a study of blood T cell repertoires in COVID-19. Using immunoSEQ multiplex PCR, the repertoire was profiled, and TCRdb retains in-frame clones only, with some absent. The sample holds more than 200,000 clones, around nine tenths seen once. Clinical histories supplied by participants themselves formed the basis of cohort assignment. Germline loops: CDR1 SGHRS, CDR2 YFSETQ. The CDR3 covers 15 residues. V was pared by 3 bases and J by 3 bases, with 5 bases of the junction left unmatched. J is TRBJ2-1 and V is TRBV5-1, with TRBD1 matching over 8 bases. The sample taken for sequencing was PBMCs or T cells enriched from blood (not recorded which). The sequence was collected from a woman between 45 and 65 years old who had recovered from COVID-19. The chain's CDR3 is CASSWTGPSYNEQFF. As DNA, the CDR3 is TGCGCCAGCAGCTGGACAGGGCCTAGCTACAATGAGCAGTTCTTC.